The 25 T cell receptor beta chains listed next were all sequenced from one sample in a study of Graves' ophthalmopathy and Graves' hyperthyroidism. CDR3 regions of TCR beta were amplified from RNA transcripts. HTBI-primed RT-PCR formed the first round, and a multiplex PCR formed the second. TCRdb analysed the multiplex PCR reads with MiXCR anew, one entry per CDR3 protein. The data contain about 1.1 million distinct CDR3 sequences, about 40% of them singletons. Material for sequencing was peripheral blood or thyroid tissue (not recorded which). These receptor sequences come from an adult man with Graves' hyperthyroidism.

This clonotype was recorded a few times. The CDR3 DNA is TGCAGCGTTGAAGGACCAGGGGCCTACGAGCAGTACTTC. Protein: CSVEGPGAYEQYF. The chain uses TRBV29-1 and TRBJ2-7; tentative D call: TRBD1 (6 bases). CDR3 length equals 13 residues. CDR1 and CDR2 (germline): SQVTM, ANQGSEA. V lost 1 base and J 2 bases, leaving 9 bases between the germline ends.

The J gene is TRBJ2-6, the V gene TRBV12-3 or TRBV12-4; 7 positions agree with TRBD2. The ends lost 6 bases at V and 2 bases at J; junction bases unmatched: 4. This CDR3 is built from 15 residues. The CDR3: CASSRGLAGANVLTF. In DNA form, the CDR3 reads TGTGCCAGCAGCCGCGGACTAGCTGGGGCCAACGTCCTGACTTTC.

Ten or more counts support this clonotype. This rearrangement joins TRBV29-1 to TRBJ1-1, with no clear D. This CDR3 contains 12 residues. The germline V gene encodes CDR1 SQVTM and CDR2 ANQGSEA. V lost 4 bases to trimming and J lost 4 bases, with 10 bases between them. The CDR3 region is CSVVGWSTEAFF. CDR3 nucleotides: TGCAGCGTTGTTGGGTGGAGCACTGAAGCTTTCTTT.

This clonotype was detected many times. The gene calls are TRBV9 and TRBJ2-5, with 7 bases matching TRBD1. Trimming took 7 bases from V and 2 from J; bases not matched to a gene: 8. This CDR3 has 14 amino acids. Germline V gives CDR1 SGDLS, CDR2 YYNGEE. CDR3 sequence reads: CASRPETGQETQYF. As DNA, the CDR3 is TGTGCCAGCCGACCGGAGACAGGGCAAGAGACCCAGTACTTC.

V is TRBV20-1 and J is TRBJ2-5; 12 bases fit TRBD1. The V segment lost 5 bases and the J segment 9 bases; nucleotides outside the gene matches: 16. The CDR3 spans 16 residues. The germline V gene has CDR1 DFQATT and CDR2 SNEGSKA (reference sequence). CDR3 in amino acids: CSAFSGGTGGPQPQYF. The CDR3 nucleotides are TGCAGTGCTTTCTCGGGGGGGACAGGGGGCCCTCAGCCCCAGTACTTC.

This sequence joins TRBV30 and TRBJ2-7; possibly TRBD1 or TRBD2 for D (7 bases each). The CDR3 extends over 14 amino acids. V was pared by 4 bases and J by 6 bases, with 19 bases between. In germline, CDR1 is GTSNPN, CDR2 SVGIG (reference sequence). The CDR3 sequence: CAWNLGGGLGEQYF. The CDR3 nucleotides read TGTGCCTGGAACCTGGGAGGGGGCCTCGGCGAGCAGTACTTC.

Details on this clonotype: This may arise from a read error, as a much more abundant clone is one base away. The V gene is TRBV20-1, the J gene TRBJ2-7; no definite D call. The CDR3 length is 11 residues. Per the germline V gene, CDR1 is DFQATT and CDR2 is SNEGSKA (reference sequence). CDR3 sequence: CSGKFSYGQYF. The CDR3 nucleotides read TGCAGCGGCAAGTTTTCCTACGGGCAGTACTTC.

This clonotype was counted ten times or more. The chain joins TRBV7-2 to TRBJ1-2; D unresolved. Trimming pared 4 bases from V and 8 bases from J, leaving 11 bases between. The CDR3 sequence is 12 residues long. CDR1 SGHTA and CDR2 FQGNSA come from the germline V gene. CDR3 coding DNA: TGTGCCAGCAGCTCCCGGACGGGCGGCTACACCTTC. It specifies CASSSRTGGYTF. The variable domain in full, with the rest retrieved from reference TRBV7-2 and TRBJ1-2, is GAGVSQSPSNKVTEKGKDVELRCDPISGHTALYWYRQSLGQGLEFLIYFQGNSAPDKSGLPSDRFSAERTGGSVSTLTIQRTQQEDSAVYLCASSSRTGGYTFGSGTRLTVV.

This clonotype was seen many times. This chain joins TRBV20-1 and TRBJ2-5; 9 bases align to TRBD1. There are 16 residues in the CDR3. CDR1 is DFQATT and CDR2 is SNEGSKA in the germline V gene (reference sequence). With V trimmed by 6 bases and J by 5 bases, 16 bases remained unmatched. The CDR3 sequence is CSAPIGQGNLRETQYF. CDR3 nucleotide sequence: TGCAGTGCCCCGATAGGACAGGGGAATCTGAGGGAGACCCAGTACTTC.

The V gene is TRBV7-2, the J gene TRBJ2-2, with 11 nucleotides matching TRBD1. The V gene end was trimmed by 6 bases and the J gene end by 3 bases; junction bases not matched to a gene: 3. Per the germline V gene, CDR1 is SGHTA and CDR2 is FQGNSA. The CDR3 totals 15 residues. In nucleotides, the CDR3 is TGTGCCAGCAGTTGGACAGGGGGCGACACCGGGGAGCTGTTTTTT. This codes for CASSWTGGDTGELFF.

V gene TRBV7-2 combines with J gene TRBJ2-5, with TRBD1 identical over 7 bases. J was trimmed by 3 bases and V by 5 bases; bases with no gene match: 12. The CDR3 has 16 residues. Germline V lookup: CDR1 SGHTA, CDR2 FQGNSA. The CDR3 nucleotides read TGTGCCAGCAGCCCGGAGACAGGGATACTAAAAGAGACCCAGTACTTC. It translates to CASSPETGILKETQYF.

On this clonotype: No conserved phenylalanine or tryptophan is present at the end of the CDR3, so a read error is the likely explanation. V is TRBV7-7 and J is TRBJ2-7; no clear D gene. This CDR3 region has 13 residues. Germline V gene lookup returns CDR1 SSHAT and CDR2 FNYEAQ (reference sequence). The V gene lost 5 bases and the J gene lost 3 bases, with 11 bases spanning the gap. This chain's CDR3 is CASSPGRDYEQYL. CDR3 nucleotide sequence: TGTGCCAGCAGCCCCGGAAGGGACTACGAGCAGTACCTC.

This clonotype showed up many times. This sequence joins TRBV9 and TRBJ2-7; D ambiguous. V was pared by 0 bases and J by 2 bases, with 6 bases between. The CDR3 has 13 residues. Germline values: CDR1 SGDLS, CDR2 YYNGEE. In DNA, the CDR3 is TGTGCCAGCAGCGTAGGGGGTACCTACGAGCAGTACTTC. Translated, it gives CASSVGGTYEQYF.

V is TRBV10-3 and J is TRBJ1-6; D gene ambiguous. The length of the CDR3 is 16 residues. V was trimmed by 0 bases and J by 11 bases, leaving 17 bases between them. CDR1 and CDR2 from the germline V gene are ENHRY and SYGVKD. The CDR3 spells CAISESTLERNTPLHF. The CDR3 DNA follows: TGTGCCATCAGTGAGTCGACTTTAGAGCGGAATACACCCCTCCACTTT.

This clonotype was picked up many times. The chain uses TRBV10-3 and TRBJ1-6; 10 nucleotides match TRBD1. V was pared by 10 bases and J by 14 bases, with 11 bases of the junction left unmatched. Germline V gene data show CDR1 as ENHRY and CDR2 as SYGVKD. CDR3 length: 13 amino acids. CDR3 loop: CASLGTGDSSLHF. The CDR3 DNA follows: TGTGCCAGCCTTGGGACAGGGGATTCGTCCCTCCACTTT.

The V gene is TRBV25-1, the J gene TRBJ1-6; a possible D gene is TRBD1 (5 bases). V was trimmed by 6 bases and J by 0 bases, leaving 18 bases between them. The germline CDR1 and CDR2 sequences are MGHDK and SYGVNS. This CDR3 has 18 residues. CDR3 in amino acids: CASSPQGLMGSYNSPLHF. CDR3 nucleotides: TGTGCCAGCAGCCCCCAGGGCCTCATGGGCTCCTATAATTCACCCCTCCACTTT.

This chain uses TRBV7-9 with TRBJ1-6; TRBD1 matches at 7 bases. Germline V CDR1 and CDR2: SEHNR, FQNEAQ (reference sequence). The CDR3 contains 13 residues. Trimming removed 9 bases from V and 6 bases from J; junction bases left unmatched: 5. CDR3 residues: CASTTGFNSPLHF. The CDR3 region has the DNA TGTGCCAGTACGACAGGGTTTAATTCACCCCTCCACTTT.

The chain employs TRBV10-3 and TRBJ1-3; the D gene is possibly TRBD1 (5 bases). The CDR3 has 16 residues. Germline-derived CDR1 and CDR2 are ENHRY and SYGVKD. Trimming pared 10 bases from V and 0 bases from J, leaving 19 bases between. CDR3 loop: CASTRQLSSSGNTIYF. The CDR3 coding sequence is TGTGCCAGCACTCGACAGCTGTCCAGCTCTGGAAACACCATATATTTT.

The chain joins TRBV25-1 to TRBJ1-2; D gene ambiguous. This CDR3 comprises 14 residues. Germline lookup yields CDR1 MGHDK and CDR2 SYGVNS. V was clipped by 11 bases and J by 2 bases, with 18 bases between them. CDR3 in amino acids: CAWSLRELNYGYTF. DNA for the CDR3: TGTGCCTGGAGCCTAAGGGAGTTGAACTATGGCTACACCTTC.

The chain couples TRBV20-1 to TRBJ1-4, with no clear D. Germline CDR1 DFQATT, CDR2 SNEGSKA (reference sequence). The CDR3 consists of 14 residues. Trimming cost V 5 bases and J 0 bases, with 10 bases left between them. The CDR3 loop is CSAPTPSTNEKLFF. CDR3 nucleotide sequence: TGCAGTGCTCCAACACCCTCAACTAATGAAAAACTGTTTTTT.

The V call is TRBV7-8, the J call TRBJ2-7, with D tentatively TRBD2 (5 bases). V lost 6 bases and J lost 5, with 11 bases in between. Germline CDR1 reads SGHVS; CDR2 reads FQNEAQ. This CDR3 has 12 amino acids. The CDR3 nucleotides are TGTGCCAGCAGACCCACTAGGGACGAGCAGTACTTC. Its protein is CASRPTRDEQYF.

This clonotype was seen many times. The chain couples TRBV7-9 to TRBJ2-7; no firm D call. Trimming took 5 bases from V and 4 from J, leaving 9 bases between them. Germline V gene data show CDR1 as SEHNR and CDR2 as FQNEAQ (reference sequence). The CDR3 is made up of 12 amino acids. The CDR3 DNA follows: TGTGCCAGCAGCCAAAAGGGATACGAGCAGTACTTC. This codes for CASSQKGYEQYF.

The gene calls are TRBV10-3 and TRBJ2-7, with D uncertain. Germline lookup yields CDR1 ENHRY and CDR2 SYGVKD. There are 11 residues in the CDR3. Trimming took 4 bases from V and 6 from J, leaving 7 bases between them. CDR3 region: CAISAGLEQYF. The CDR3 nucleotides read TGTGCCATCAGTGCTGGGCTCGAGCAGTACTTC.

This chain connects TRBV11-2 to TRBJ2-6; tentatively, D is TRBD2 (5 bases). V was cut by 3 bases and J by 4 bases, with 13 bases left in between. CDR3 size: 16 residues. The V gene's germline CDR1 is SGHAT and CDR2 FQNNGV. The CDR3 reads CASSLFGGPGANVLTF. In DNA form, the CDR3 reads TGTGCCAGCAGCTTGTTTGGCGGGCCCGGGGCCAACGTCCTGACTTTC.

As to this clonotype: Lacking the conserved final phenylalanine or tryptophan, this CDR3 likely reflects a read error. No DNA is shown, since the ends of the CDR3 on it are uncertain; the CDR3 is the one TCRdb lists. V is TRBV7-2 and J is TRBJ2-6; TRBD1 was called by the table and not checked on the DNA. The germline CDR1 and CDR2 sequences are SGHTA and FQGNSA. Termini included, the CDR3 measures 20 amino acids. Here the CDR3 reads CASSLSSLAGSRSGANVLVL.